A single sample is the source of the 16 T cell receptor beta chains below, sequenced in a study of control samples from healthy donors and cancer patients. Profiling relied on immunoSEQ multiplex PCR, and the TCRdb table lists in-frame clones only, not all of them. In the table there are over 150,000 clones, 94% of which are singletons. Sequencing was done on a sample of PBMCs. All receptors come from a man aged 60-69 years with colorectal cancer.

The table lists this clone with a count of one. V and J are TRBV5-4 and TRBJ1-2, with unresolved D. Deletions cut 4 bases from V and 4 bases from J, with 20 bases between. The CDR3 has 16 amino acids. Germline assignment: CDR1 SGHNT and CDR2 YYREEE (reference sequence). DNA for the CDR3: TGTGCCAGCAGCCCCCCCTTCGGAACAGACTCCTATGGCTACACCTTC. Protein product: CASSPPFGTDSYGYTF.

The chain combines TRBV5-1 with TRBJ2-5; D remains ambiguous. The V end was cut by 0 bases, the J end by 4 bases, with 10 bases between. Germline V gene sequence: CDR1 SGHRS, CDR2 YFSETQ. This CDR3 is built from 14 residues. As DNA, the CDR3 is TGCGCCAGCAGCTTGGACGGGTCGGGAGAGACCCAGTACTTC. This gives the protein CASSLDGSGETQYF.

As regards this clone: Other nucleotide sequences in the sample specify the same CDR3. CDR3 sequence (DNA): TGTGCCAGTACAAGACAGGGCGACTCCTACGAGCAGTACTTC. Protein sequence: CASTRQGDSYEQYF. The chain combines TRBV19 with TRBJ2-7; TRBD1 matches at 7 bases. CDR3 length: 14 amino acids. Germline V CDR1 and CDR2: LNHDA, SQIVND (reference sequence). J gave up 0 bases and V 7 bases, and 6 bases lay outside the gene matches.

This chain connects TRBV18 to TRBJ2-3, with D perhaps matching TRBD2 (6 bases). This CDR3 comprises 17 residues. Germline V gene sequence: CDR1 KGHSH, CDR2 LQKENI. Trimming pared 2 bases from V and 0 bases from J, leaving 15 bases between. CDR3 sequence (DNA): TGTGCCAGCTCACCATTGGAGGGGTCCTCTAGCACAGATACGCAGTATTTT. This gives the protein CASSPLEGSSSTDTQYF.

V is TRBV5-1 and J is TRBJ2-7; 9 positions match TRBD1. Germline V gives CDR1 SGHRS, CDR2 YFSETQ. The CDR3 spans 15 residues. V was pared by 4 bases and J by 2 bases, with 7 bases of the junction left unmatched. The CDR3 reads CASSPSGQGTYEQYF. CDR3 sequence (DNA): TGCGCCAGCAGCCCTTCGGGACAGGGTACCTACGAGCAGTACTTC.

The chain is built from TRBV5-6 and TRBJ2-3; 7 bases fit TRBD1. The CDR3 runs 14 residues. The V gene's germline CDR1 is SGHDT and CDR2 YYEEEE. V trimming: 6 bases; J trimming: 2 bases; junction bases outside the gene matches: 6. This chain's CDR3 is CASTPTGHTDTQYF. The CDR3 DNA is TGTGCCAGCACCCCGACAGGGCACACAGATACGCAGTATTTT.

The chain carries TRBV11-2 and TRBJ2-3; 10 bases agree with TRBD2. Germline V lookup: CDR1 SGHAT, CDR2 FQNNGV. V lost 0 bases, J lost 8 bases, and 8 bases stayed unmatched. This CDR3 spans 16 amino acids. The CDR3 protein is CASSLDGAGGSVTQYF. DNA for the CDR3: TGTGCCAGCAGCTTAGACGGAGCGGGGGGGTCGGTTACGCAGTATTTT.

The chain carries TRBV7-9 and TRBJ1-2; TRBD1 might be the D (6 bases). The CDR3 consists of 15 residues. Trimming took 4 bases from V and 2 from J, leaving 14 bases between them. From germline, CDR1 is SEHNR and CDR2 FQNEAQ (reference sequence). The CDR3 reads CASSSTATGNYGYTF. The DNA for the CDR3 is TGTGCCAGCAGCTCGACGGCGACAGGAAACTATGGCTACACCTTC.

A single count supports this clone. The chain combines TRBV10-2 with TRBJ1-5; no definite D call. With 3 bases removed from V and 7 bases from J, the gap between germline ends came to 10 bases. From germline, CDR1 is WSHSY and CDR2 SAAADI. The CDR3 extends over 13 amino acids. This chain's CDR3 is CASSDGGNQPQHF. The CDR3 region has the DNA TGCGCCAGCAGTGACGGTGGAAACCAGCCCCAGCATTTT.

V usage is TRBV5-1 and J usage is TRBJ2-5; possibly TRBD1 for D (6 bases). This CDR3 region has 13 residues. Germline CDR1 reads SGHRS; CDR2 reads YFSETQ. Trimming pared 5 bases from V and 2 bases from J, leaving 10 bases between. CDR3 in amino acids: CASRQGRQETQYF. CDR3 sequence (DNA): TGCGCCAGCAGACAGGGTAGGCAAGAGACCCAGTACTTC.

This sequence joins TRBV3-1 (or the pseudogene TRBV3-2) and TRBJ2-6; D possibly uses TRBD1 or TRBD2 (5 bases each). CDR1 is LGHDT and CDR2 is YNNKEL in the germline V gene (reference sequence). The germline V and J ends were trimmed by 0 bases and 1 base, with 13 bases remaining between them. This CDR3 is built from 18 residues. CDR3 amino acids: CASSQEEGMGSGANVLTF. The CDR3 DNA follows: TGTGCCAGCAGCCAAGAAGAGGGGATGGGGTCTGGGGCCAACGTCCTGACTTTC.

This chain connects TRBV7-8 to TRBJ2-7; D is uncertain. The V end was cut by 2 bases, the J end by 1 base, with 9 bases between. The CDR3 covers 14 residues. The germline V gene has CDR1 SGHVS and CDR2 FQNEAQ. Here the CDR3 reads CASSLNRASYEQYF. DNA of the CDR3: TGTGCCAGCAGCTTAAATCGGGCGTCCTACGAGCAGTACTTC.

CDR3: CASSFPGRFYEQYF. CDR3 DNA sequence: TGTGCCAGCAGCTTTCCGGGCCGTTTCTACGAGCAGTACTTC. The chain joins TRBV7-2 to TRBJ2-7; no firm D call. The CDR3 consists of 14 residues. Deletions cut 3 bases from V and 3 bases from J, with 12 bases between. In germline, CDR1 is SGHTA, CDR2 FQGNSA.

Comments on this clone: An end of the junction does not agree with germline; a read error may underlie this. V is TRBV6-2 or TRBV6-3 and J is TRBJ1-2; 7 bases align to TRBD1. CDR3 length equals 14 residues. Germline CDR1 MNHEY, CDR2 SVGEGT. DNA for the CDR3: TGTGCCAGCAGCCGCACAGGGGCTGTCTATCGCTACACCTTC. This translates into CASSRTGAVYRYTF.

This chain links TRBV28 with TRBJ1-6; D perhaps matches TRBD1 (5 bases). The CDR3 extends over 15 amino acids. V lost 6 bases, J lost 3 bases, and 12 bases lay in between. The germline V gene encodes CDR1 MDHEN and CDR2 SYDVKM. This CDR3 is CASRGTANYNSPLHF. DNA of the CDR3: TGTGCCAGCAGGGGGACGGCTAACTATAATTCACCCCTCCACTTT.

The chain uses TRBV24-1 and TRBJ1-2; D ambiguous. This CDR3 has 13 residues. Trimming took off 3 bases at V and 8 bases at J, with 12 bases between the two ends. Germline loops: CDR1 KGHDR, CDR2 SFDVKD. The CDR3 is CATSDGRQDGYTF. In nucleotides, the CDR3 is TGTGCCACCAGTGATGGGAGACAAGACGGCTACACCTTC.